These 13 T cell receptor beta chains originate from one sample sequenced in a study of T cell changes during pregnancy in multiple sclerosis. TCRdb keeps only in-frame clones here, not all; method: immunoSEQ multiplex PCR. The repertoire has more than 85,000 clones, approximately 94% of them found once; the top ten carry about 1%. The material sequenced was peripheral blood, taken before pregnancy. The receptor source for this set is a female donor with multiple sclerosis, enrolled in a pregnancy study.

CDR3 sequence reads: CASSSLTGNNYGYTF. The DNA of the CDR3 is TGTGCCAGCAGCTCGTTGACAGGGAATAACTATGGCTACACCTTC. This chain links TRBV5-8 with TRBJ1-2, with TRBD1 matching 7 bases. The germline V gene encodes CDR1 SGHTS and CDR2 YDEGEE. CDR3 size: 15 residues. J was trimmed by 1 base and V by 3 bases; bases with no gene match: 6.

This clone came up once. The chain is built from TRBV28 and TRBJ2-3, with D perhaps TRBD2 (5 bases). Trimming cost V 3 bases and J 0 bases, with 10 bases left between them. Germline loops: CDR1 MDHEN, CDR2 SYDVKM. This CDR3 is 15 amino acids long. CDR3 nucleotides: TGTGCCAGCAGTTTCTTCCCGGGGAGCACAGATACGCAGTATTTT. This sequence encodes CASSFFPGSTDTQYF.

This clone was seen only once. The chain links TRBV11-3 to TRBJ2-1; 9 nucleotides align to TRBD2. After removal of 0 bases from V and 4 bases from J, the junction contained 13 bases not matched to a gene. This CDR3 has 19 amino acids. Germline V CDR1 and CDR2: SGHNT, YENEEA. The CDR3 protein is CASSLEASGLAWVYNEQFF. The CDR3 DNA follows: TGTGCCAGCAGCTTAGAGGCGTCGGGACTAGCTTGGGTTTACAATGAGCAGTTCTTC.

The V gene is TRBV4-1, the J gene TRBJ2-7; 9 bases match TRBD1. V trimming: 2 bases; J trimming: 1 base; junction bases outside the gene matches: 9. The germline V gene encodes CDR1 MGHRA and CDR2 YSYEKL. The CDR3 has 17 residues. The DNA of the CDR3 is TGCGCCAGCAGCCAACTTCATACCGGGACAGGGTCCTACGAGCAGTACTTC. It is translated as CASSQLHTGTGSYEQYF.

The V call is TRBV18, the J call TRBJ1-2, with TRBD1 as a possible D gene (5 bases). V was trimmed by 0 bases and J by 4 bases, leaving 12 bases between them. This CDR3 comprises 15 residues. Germline CDR1 and CDR2: KGHSH and LQKENI. CDR3 in amino acids: CASSPPGVGGYGYTF. Written as DNA, the CDR3 is TGTGCCAGCTCACCACCGGGGGTCGGGGGCTATGGCTACACCTTC.

The V gene is TRBV5-1, the J gene TRBJ1-4; D is possibly TRBD1 (5 bases). Germline V gene sequence: CDR1 SGHRS, CDR2 YFSETQ. This CDR3 region has 14 residues. V lost 5 bases and J lost 5, with 13 bases in between. The CDR3, as DNA: TGCGCCAGCAGACAGGCAGATTCCAATGAAAAACTGTTTTTT. As protein: CASRQADSNEKLFF.

This rearrangement joins TRBV6-5 to TRBJ1-4; maybe TRBD1 (5 bases). The V gene lost 5 bases and the J gene lost 10 bases, with 14 bases spanning the gap. Germline V CDR1 and CDR2: MNHEY, SVGAGI. This CDR3 contains 13 residues. CDR3 DNA: TGTGCCAGCAGTCCCCAGGGATATGGAAAACTGTTTTTT. It encodes CASSPQGYGKLFF.

A single count supports this clone. J is TRBJ2-3 and V is TRBV7-2; tentative D call: TRBD2 (5 bases). Trimming removed 6 bases from V and 6 bases from J, with 25 bases in between. Germline V gene lookup returns CDR1 SGHTA and CDR2 FQGNSA. This CDR3 has 17 residues. The CDR3 region is CASSSIRLTPLGDTQYF. The CDR3 nucleotides read TGTGCCAGCAGTTCAATACGACTAACCCCCCTAGGGGATACGCAGTATTTT.

J is TRBJ2-2 and V is TRBV19, with TRBD2 as a possible D gene (6 bases). In germline, CDR1 is LNHDA, CDR2 SQIVND (reference sequence). V shed 5 bases and J shed 2 bases, with 9 bases lying between them. The CDR3 is made up of 14 amino acids. DNA of the CDR3: TGTGCCAGTAGTTTGGGGGGAAACACCGGGGAGCTGTTTTTT. Translating gives CASSLGGNTGELFF.

V and J are TRBV5-6 and TRBJ1-4; no clear D. CDR3 size: 15 residues. The V end was cut by 1 base, the J end by 3 bases, with 10 bases between. Germline CDR1 SGHDT, CDR2 YYEEEE. CDR3 protein: CASSLWEVANEKLFF. As DNA, the CDR3 is TGTGCCAGCAGCTTGTGGGAGGTGGCTAATGAAAAACTGTTTTTT. The full variable domain, in which reference TRBV5-6 and TRBJ1-4 provide the parts outside the CDR3, is DAGVTQSPTHLIKTRGQQVTLRCSPKSGHDTVSWYQQALGQGPQFIFQYYEEEERQRGNFPDRFSGHQFPNYSSELNVNALLLGDSALYLCASSLWEVANEKLFFGSGTQLSVL.

The CDR3 nucleotides are TGTGCCAGCAGCCCCGGACTAGCTCCATACAATGAGCAGTTCTTC. Translation: CASSPGLAPYNEQFF. V is TRBV7-6 and J is TRBJ2-1; 8 nucleotides line up with TRBD2. The CDR3 is 15 residues long. Trimming removed 5 bases from V and 4 bases from J; junction bases left unmatched: 7. CDR1 and CDR2 (germline): SGHVS, FNYEAQ.

CDR3 region: CARDRGVYGYTF. CDR3 nucleotide sequence: TGTGCCAGGGACAGGGGGGTCTATGGCTACACCTTC. This sequence joins TRBV19 and TRBJ1-2; TRBD1 agrees at 10 bases. This CDR3 contains 12 residues. After removal of 9 bases from V and 4 bases from J, the junction contained 2 bases not matched to a gene. CDR1 is LNHDA, CDR2 SQIVND, per germline (reference sequence).

CDR3 sequence (DNA): TGTGCCAGCGAGCGGCGGGGTGAGCAGTTCTTC. Translation: CASERRGEQFF. The chain recombines TRBV6-5 with TRBJ2-1, with D perhaps matching TRBD2 (6 bases). The V gene lost 8 bases and the J gene lost 9 bases, with 11 bases spanning the gap. This CDR3 region has 11 residues. Germline CDR1 and CDR2: MNHEY and SVGAGI.